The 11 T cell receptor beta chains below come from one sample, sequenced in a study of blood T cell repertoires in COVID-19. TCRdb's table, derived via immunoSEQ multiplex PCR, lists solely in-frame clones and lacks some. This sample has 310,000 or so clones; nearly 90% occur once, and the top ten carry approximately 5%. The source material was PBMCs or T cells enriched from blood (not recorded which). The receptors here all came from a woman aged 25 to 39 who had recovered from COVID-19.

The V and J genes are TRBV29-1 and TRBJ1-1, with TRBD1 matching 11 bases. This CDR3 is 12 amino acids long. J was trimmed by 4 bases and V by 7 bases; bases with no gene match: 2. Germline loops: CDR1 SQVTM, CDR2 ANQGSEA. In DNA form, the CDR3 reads TGCAGCGGCGGGACAGGGGGCACTGAAGCTTTCTTT. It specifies CSGGTGGTEAFF.

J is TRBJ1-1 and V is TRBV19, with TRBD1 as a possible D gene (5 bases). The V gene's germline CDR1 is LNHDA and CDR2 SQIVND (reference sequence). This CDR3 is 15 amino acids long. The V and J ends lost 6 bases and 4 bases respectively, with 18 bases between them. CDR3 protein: CASRYKQVWGTEAFF. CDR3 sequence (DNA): TGTGCCAGTAGGTACAAACAGGTCTGGGGCACTGAAGCTTTCTTT.

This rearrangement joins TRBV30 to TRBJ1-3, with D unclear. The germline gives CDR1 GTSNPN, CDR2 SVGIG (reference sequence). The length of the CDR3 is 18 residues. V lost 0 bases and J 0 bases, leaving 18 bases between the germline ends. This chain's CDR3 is CAWSVDRISTGSGNTIYF. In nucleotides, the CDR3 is TGTGCCTGGAGTGTAGATCGTATCTCGACTGGCTCTGGAAACACCATATATTTT.

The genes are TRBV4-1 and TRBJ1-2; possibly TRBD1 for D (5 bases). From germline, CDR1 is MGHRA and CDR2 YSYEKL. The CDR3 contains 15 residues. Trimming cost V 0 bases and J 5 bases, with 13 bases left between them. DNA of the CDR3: TGCGCCAGCAGCCAAGATCAGGCAGGGTATTATGGCTACACCTTC. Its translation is CASSQDQAGYYGYTF.

CDR3: CASSPPQGPYSEAFF. CDR3 DNA: TGTGCCAGCTCACCTCCCCAGGGGCCTTATAGTGAAGCTTTCTTT. The rearrangement uses TRBV18 and TRBJ1-1, with D maybe TRBD1 (6 bases). The CDR3 is 15 amino acids. V lost 3 bases and J 7 bases, leaving 18 bases between the germline ends. The germline V gene encodes CDR1 KGHSH and CDR2 LQKENI.

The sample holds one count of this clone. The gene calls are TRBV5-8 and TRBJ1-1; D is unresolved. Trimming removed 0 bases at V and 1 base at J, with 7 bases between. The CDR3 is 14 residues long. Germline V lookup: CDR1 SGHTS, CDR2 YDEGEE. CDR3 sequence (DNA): TGTGCCAGCAGCTTGGGGAGGCAGAACACTGAAGCTTTCTTT. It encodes CASSLGRQNTEAFF.

The CDR3 here is CASSLGHFGTGDDYGYTF. The CDR3 DNA sequence: TGTGCCAGCAGCTTAGGACATTTTGGGACAGGGGACGACTATGGCTACACCTTC. V usage is TRBV7-9 and J usage is TRBJ1-2, with 10 positions matching TRBD1. The length of the CDR3 is 18 residues. Germline CDR1 SEHNR, CDR2 FQNEAQ (reference sequence). Germline trimming cut 1 base from V and 3 bases from J; bases unmatched to any gene: 11.

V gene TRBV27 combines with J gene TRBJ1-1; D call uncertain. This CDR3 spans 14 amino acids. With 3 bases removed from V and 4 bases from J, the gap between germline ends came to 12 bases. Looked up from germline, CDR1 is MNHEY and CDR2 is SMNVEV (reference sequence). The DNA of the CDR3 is TGTGCCAGCAGTTTGCACACCCTGGCCACTGAAGCTTTCTTT. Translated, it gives CASSLHTLATEAFF.

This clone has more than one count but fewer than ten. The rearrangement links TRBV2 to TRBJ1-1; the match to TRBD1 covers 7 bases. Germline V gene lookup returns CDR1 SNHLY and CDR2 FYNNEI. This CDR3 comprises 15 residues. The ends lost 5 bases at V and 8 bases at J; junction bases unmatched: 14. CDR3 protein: CASSSGTANGGEAFF. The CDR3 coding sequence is TGTGCCAGCAGTTCTGGGACAGCCAACGGCGGAGAAGCTTTCTTT.

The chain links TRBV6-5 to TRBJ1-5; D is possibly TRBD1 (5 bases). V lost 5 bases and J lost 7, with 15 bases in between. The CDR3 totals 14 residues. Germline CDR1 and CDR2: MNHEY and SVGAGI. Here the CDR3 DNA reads TGTGCCAGCAGTCCCTACGGGGGGAAGCAGCCCCAGCATTTT. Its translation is CASSPYGGKQPQHF.

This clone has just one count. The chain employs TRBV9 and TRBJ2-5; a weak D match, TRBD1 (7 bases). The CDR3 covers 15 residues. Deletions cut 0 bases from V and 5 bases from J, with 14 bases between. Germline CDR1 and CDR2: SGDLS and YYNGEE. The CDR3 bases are TGTGCCAGCAGCGTAGACCAGGGGGGACGGGAGACCCAGTACTTC. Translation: CASSVDQGGRETQYF.